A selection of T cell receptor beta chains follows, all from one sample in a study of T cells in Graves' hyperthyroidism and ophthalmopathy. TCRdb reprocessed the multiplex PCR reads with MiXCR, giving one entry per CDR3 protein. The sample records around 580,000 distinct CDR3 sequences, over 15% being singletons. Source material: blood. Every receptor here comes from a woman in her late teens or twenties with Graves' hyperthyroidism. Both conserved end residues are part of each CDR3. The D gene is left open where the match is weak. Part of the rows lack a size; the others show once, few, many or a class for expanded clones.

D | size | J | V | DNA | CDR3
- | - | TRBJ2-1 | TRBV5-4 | TGTGCCACCTCCCCAGGGGTCTCCTACAATGAGCAGTTCTTC | CATSPGVSYNEQFF
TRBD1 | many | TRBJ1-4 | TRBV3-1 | TGTGCCAGCAGCCCCCAGGGGGCGGTAAGCGGAAAACTGTTTTTT | CASSPQGAVSGKLFF
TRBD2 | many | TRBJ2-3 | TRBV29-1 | TGCAGCGTTCCGGGGGGGAGCACAGATACGCAGTATTTT | CSVPGGSTDTQYF
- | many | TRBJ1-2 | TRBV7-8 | TGTGCCAGCAGCTTAGAGCGGTCCGGTGGCTACACCTTC | CASSLERSGGYTF
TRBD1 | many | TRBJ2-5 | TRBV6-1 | TGTGCCAGCAGCCAGACAGGGTTGGAGACCCAGTACTTC | CASSQTGLETQYF
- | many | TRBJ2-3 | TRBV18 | TGTGCCAGCTCTCACCTTGGAAGGTGGACAGATACGCAGTATTTT | CASSHLGRWTDTQYF
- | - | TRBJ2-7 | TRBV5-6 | TGTGCCAGCAGCGAAGACGGAAGCTCCTACGAGCAGTACTTC | CASSEDGSSYEQYF
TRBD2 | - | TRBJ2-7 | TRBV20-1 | TGCAGTGCTCCGAGGGAGGGTATGGGCTACGAGCAGTACTTC | CSAPREGMGYEQYF
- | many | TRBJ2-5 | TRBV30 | TGTGCCTGGAGGTTAGCAAGAGGGACCCAGTACTTC | CAWRLARGTQYF
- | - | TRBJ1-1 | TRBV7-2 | TGTGCCAGCAGCCACCCTTGGGGTGACACTGAAGCTTTCTTT | CASSHPWGDTEAFF
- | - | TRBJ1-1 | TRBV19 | TGTGCCAGTAGTTCCTACTCTCGGACGGGGAACACTGAAGCTTTCTTT | CASSSYSRTGNTEAFF
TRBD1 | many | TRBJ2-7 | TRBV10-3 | TGTGCCATCAGTGAGTCTTGGTTTAGGGGACAGGGCTCCTACGAGCAGTACTTC | CAISESWFRGQGSYEQYF
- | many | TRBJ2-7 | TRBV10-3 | TGTGCCATCAGTGAGTCGAGGCCGATGAACTACGAGCAGTACTTC | CAISESRPMNYEQYF
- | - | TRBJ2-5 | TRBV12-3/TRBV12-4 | TGTGCCAGCAGCCCAAATAAAGAGACCCAGTACTTC | CASSPNKETQYF
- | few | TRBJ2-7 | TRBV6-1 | TGTGCCAGCAGTGAAGTTATTGGACAGTACGAGCAGTACTTC | CASSEVIGQYEQYF
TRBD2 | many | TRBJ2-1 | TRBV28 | TGTGCCAGCAGTTTATCTCGGCGGGAGATGTCCTACAATGAGCAGTTCTTC | CASSLSRREMSYNEQFF
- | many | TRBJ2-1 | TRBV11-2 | TGTGCCAGCAGCTCGATATACAATGAGCAGTTCTTC | CASSSIYNEQFF
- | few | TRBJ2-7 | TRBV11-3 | TGTGCCAGCAGCTTAACGAGGGGCGCGTCCTACGAGCAGTACTTC | CASSLTRGASYEQYF
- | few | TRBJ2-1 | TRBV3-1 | TGTGCCAGCAGCCAAGGACTAGAAGTATTGCGCGATGAGCAGTTCTTC | CASSQGLEVLRDEQFF
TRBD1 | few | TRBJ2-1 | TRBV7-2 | TGTGCCAGCAGCTGGGACAGGTTCGGACAGATGTCCTACAATGAGCAGTTCTTC | CASSWDRFGQMSYNEQFF
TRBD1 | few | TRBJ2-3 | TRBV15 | TGTGCCACCAGCGCCCAAGGAAAGGCAGGGGGATCCGATACGCAGTATTTT | CATSAQGKAGGSDTQYF
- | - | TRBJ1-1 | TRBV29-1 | TGCAGCGCTGGTTACACTGAAGCTTTCTTT | CSAGYTEAFF
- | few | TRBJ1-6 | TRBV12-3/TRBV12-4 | TGTGCCAGCAGTCCGCAGGAGTATAATTCACCCCTCCACTTT | CASSPQEYNSPLHF
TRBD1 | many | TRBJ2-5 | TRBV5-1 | TGCGCCAGCAGCTTTGGGACAGATGGGACCCAGTACTTC | CASSFGTDGTQYF
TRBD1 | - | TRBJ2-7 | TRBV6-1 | TGTGCCAGCGCAACACAGGGGGGAAGGTACGAGCAGTACTTC | CASATQGGRYEQYF